These 18 T cell receptor beta chains came from one sample sequenced in a study of T cells after yellow fever vaccination. One entry per CDR3 protein results from TCRdb running MiXCR on the 5' RACE reads. The sample lists some 560,000 distinct CDR3 sequences; under 25% were seen once. This material consisted of PBMCs, taken 15 days after the yellow fever booster vaccination. The receptors were sampled from a man aged 25 to 40 who received the YFV17D yellow fever vaccine.

The chain is built from TRBV12-3 or TRBV12-4 and TRBJ2-3; D unresolved. The CDR3 consists of 15 residues. The V end was cut by 3 bases, the J end by 0 bases, with 10 bases between. The CDR3 loop is CASSFSRSSTDTQYF. The CDR3 nucleotides read TGTGCCAGCAGTTTTTCCAGGAGTAGCACAGATACGCAGTATTTT.

This rearrangement joins TRBV18 to TRBJ2-3; 8 nucleotides agree with TRBD2. Losses at the gene ends were 4 bases for V and 0 bases for J; bases not matched to a gene: 6. CDR3 length equals 16 residues. Germline V lookup: CDR1 KGHSH, CDR2 LQKENI. CDR3 DNA sequence: TGTGCCAGCTCACGTGGGACTAGAGGCAGCACAGATACGCAGTATTTT. It yields the protein CASSRGTRGSTDTQYF.

The rearrangement links TRBV10-1 to TRBJ2-5; a weak D match, TRBD2 (5 bases). The CDR3 contains 13 residues. V shed 8 bases and J shed 5 bases, with 15 bases lying between them. Germline loops: CDR1 WNHNN, CDR2 SYGVQD (reference sequence). The DNA of the CDR3 is TGCGCCAGCTCGATAGCGCCGGGGGAGACCCAGTACTTC. It yields the protein CASSIAPGETQYF.

This chain uses TRBV9 with TRBJ2-3; no reliable D call. This CDR3 is built from 14 residues. V lost 0 bases and J 1 base, leaving 6 bases between the germline ends. Germline assignment: CDR1 SGDLS and CDR2 YYNGEE. In DNA, the CDR3 is TGTGCCAGCAGCGTAGGAATTGGCACAGATACGCAGTATTTT. Its protein is CASSVGIGTDTQYF.

The V and J genes are TRBV6-2 or TRBV6-3 and TRBJ2-4; 14 bases agree with TRBD2. Germline CDR1 is MNHEY and CDR2 is SVGEGT. The CDR3 consists of 19 residues. V lost 5 bases, J lost 3 bases, and 12 bases stayed unmatched. CDR3 in DNA: TGTGCCAGCAGTCGCCTGACTAGCGGGAGGGCCCTAGACAAAAACATTCAGTACTTC. Protein: CASSRLTSGRALDKNIQYF.

This clonotype was detected a few times. The rearrangement joins TRBV12-3 or TRBV12-4 to TRBJ2-3, with 12 bases matching TRBD2. This CDR3 is 16 amino acids long. Losses at the gene ends were 5 bases for V and 3 bases for J; bases not matched to a gene: 6. The CDR3 DNA reads as TGTGCCAGCAGTCAACAAACTAGCGGGAGGACAGATACGCAGTATTTT. Amino acid sequence: CASSQQTSGRTDTQYF.

The chain has TRBV6-2 or TRBV6-3 and TRBJ2-7; D unresolved. The ends were cut back, 5 bases at V and 6 bases at J, with 8 bases in the middle. The CDR3 spans 11 residues. Germline loops: CDR1 MNHEY, CDR2 SVGEGT. The CDR3: CASSGYVEQYF. The DNA of the CDR3 is TGTGCCAGCAGTGGGTATGTCGAGCAGTACTTC.

In this sample, this clonotype turned up a few times. The CDR3 is CSVESDQETQYF. CDR3 coding DNA: TGCAGCGTTGAGAGCGACCAAGAGACCCAGTACTTC. The rearrangement joins TRBV29-1 to TRBJ2-5; the D is unclear. V shed 3 bases and J shed 0 bases, with 5 bases lying between them. Per germline, CDR1 SQVTM and CDR2 ANQGSEA. The CDR3 length is 12 residues. The full variable domain, with the rest looked up from reference TRBV29-1 and TRBJ2-5, is SAVISQKPSRDICQRGTSLTIQCQVDSQVTMMFWYRQQPGQSLTLIATANQGSEATYESGFVIDKFPISRPNLTFSTLTVSNMSPEDSSIYLCSVESDQETQYFGPGTRLLVL.

Ten or more counts support this clonotype. The genes are TRBV7-2 and TRBJ2-7; tentatively, D is TRBD2 (7 bases). The CDR3 has 16 amino acids. Trimming shortened V by 5 bases and J by 0 bases, and 17 bases separated the two germline ends. CDR1 and CDR2 (germline): SGHTA, FQGNSA. The CDR3 loop reads CASSAGRGGFSYEQYF. In nucleotides, the CDR3 is TGTGCCAGCAGCGCAGGGAGGGGGGGATTCTCCTACGAGCAGTACTTC.

The J gene is TRBJ2-5, the V gene TRBV30; D remains ambiguous. The CDR3 is 10 amino acids. Looked up from germline, CDR1 is GTSNPN and CDR2 is SVGIG (reference sequence). V lost 1 base, J lost 4 bases, and 1 base lay in between. Here the CDR3 DNA reads TGTGCCTGGAGTGGAGAGACCCAGTACTTC. It is translated as CAWSGETQYF.

The chain combines TRBV6-4 with TRBJ2-2; D gene unclear. Trimming stripped 3 bases from V and 4 bases from J, with 12 bases between. Germline CDR1 reads MRHNA; CDR2 reads SNTAGT. CDR3 length: 15 residues. CDR3 protein: CASSESTSGTGELFF. CDR3 sequence (DNA): TGTGCCAGCAGTGAGTCAACCTCGGGCACCGGGGAGCTGTTTTTT.

A few counts support this clonotype. V gene TRBV12-3 or TRBV12-4 combines with J gene TRBJ2-3; 7 bases are shared with TRBD1. V dropped 6 bases and J dropped 3; count of bases not matched to a gene: 6. The CDR3 is 14 amino acids. The CDR3 spells CASSTNRGTDTQYF. CDR3 coding DNA: TGTGCCAGCAGCACTAACAGGGGTACAGATACGCAGTATTTT.

In its sample, this clonotype was seen a few times. This sequence joins TRBV7-7 and TRBJ2-1; 7 bases map to TRBD2. Germline-derived CDR1 and CDR2 are SSHAT and FNYEAQ (reference sequence). The junction had 13 bases not matched to a gene; V was cut back by 1 base and J by 7 bases. This CDR3 comprises 17 residues. DNA of the CDR3: TGTGCCAGCAGCTTAGGCCGGGGGGTCGGGCGGGTTAATGAGCAGTTCTTC. Translation gives CASSLGRGVGRVNEQFF.

This clonotype was seen more than once but under ten times. This chain uses TRBV7-2 with TRBJ2-1, with 13 bases identical to TRBD2. In germline, CDR1 is SGHTA, CDR2 FQGNSA. The CDR3 is 15 residues long. After removal of 1 base from V and 12 bases from J, the junction contained 6 bases not matched to a gene. CDR3 region: CASSLGGLAGVGQFF. In nucleotides, the CDR3 is TGTGCCAGCAGCTTAGGTGGACTAGCGGGAGTGGGGCAGTTCTTC.

The chain combines TRBV6-1 with TRBJ1-2; 10 nucleotides line up with TRBD1. Germline CDR1 MNHNS, CDR2 SASEGT. V gave up 7 bases and J gave up 2 bases; unmatched junction bases: 4. The CDR3 has 14 residues. CDR3 sequence reads: CASTTGQGNYGYTF. The DNA for the CDR3 is TGTGCCAGCACCACGGGACAGGGGAACTATGGCTACACCTTC.

J is TRBJ2-1 and V is TRBV2; the match to TRBD1 covers 7 bases. V was pared by 7 bases and J by 9 bases, with 15 bases of the junction left unmatched. The CDR3 has 15 residues. Germline CDR1 and CDR2: SNHLY and FYNNEI. The CDR3 sequence is CASTQGVRSGGEQFF. The CDR3 nucleotides read TGTGCCAGCACCCAGGGGGTGCGATCGGGTGGTGAGCAGTTCTTC.

V and J are TRBV2 and TRBJ2-3; the match to TRBD1 covers 9 bases. The CDR3 runs to 16 residues. Germline CDR1 and CDR2: SNHLY and FYNNEI. The junction had 9 bases not matched to a gene; V was cut back by 6 bases and J by 2 bases. The CDR3 DNA reads TGTGCCAGCAGGACAGGGGGTCTGACTTCCACAGATACGCAGTATTTT. Translation: CASRTGGLTSTDTQYF.

The chain is built from TRBV5-6 and TRBJ2-1, with 9 bases lining up with TRBD1. Looked up from germline, CDR1 is SGHDT and CDR2 is YYEEEE. With 3 bases clipped from V and 8 bases from J, the junction kept 9 bases outside the gene matches. The CDR3 is made up of 15 amino acids. CDR3 in DNA: TGTGCCAGCAGCTCCCGGGACAGGGAACTCCATGAGCAGTTCTTC. Translation: CASSSRDRELHEQFF. The whole variable domain, remainder taken from reference TRBV5-6 and TRBJ2-1, is DAGVTQSPTHLIKTRGQQVTLRCSPKSGHDTVSWYQQALGQGPQFIFQYYEEEERQRGNFPDRFSGHQFPNYSSELNVNALLLGDSALYLCASSSRDRELHEQFFGPGTRLTVL.